This T cell receptor (beta chain) was sequenced during a study of shared clonotypes between healthy human individuals. This table comes from immunoSEQ multiplex PCR, and its TCRdb copy is limited to in-frame clones, with some not included. Of about 1.1 million clones in the sample, about 80% were seen once. V lost 4 bases to trimming and J lost 0 bases, with 14 bases between them. The CDR3 runs 16 residues. This clone was counted between two and nine times. Everyone who donated was a Caucasian adult who lived in Nashville, Tennessee. The V call is TRBV5-3, the J call TRBJ1-3; D ambiguous. TRBV5-3 has ORF status, its function being uncertain. This receptor was obtained from a man aged 18 to 30 in good health. Some clones in this sample may be carry-over from other donors' samples. The specimen sequenced was memory CD4+ T cells from PBMCs. The subset denotes: CD45RA-negative fraction. CDR3 residues: CARSLTADFSGNTIYF. The CDR3 region has the DNA TGTGCCAGAAGCCTCACAGCAGATTTCTCTGGAAACACCATATATTTT.